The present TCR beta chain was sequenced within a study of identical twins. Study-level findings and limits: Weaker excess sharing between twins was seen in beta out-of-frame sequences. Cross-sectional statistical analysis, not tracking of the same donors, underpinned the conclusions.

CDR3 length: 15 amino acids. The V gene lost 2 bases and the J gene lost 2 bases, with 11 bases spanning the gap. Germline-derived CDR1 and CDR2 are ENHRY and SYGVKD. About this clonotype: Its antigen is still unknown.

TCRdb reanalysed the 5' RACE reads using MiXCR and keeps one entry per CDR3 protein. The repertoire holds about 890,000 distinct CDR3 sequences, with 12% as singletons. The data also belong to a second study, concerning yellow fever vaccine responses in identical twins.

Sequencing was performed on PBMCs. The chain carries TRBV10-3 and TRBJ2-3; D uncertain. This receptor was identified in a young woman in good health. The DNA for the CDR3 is TGTGCCATCAGTGAGGTCGGCGTTCACACAGATACGCAGTATTTT. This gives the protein CAISEVGVHTDTQYF.